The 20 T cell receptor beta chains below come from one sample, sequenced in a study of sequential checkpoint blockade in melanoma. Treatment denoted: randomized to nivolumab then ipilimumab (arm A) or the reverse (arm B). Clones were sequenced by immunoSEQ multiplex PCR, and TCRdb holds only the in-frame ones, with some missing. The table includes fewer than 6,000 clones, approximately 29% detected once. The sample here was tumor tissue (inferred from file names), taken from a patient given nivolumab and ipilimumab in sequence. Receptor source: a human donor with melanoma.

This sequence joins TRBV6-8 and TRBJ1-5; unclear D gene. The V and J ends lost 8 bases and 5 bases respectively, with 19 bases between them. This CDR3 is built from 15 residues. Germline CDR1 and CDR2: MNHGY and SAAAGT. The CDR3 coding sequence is TGTGCCAGCGCCGATCTATTCGCTCGCGATCAGCCCCAGCATTTT. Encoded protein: CASADLFARDQPQHF.

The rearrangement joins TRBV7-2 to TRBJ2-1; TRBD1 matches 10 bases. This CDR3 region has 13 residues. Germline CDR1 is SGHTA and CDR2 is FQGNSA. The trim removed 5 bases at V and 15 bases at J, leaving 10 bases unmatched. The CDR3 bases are TGTGCCAGCAGCCGGGACAGGGGTAGAGGGATGTTCTTC. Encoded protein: CASSRDRGRGMFF.

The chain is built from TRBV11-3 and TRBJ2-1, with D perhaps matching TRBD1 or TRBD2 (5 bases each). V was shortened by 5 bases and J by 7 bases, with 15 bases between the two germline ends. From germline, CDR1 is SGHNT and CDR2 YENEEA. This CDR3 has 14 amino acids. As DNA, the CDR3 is TGTGCCAGCAGCGCTACTAGGGGTGGAAATGAGCAGTTCTTC. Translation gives CASSATRGGNEQFF.

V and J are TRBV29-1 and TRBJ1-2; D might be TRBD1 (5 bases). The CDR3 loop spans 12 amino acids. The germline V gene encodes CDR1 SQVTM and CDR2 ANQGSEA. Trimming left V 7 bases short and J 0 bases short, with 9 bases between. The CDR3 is CSAEQANYGYTF. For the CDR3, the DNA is TGCAGCGCGGAACAGGCTAACTATGGCTACACCTTC.

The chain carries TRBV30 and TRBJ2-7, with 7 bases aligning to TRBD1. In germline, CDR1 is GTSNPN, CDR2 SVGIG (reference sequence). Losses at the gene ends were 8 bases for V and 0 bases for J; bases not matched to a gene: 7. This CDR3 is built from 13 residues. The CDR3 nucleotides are TGTGCCATGGGACAGCCGTACTCCTACGAGCAGTACTTC. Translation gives CAMGQPYSYEQYF.

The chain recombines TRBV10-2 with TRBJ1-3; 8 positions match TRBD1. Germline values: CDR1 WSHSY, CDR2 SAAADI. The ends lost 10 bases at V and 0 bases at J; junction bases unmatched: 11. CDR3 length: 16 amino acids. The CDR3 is CAIRPGQAYSGNTIYF. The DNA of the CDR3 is TGCGCCATCAGGCCGGGACAGGCCTACTCTGGAAACACCATATATTTT.

The CDR3 sequence is CASSYISEQFF. In DNA, the CDR3 is TGTGCCAGCAGTTACATTAGTGAGCAGTTCTTC. The J gene is TRBJ2-1, the V gene TRBV6-7; D is ambiguous. TRBV6-7 is given ORF status, its function remaining uncertain. The ends were cut back, 2 bases at V and 9 bases at J, with 5 bases in the middle. The CDR3 is made up of 11 amino acids.

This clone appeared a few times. CDR3 in DNA: TGCGCCAGCAGTGCCGTAGAATGGAGCACTGAAGCTTTCTTT. Encoded protein: CASSAVEWSTEAFF. This chain joins TRBV10-2 and TRBJ1-1; D remains unclear. Trimming took off 4 bases at V and 4 bases at J, with 13 bases between the two ends. This CDR3 comprises 14 residues. CDR1 is WSHSY, CDR2 SAAADI, per germline.

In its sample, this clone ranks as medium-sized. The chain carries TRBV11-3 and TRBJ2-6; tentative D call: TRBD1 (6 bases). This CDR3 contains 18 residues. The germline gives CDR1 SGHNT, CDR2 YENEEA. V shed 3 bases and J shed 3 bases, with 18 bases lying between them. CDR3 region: CASSLVVRGAVGANVLTF. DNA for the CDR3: TGTGCCAGCAGCTTGGTTGTCAGGGGTGCGGTTGGGGCCAACGTCCTGACTTTC.

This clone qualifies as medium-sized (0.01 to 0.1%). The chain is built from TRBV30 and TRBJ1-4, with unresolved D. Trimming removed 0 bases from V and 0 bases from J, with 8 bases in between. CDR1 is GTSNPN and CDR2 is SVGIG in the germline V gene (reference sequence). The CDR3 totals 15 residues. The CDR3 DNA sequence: TGTGCCTGGAGTGTATCACTGGCAACTAATGAAAAACTGTTTTTT. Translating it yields CAWSVSLATNEKLFF.

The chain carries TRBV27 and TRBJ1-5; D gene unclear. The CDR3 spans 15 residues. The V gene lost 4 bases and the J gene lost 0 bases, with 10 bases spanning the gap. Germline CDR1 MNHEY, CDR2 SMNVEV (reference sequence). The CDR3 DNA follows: TGTGCCAGCAGTTCCTCACAGCTTAGCAATCAGCCCCAGCATTTT. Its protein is CASSSSQLSNQPQHF.

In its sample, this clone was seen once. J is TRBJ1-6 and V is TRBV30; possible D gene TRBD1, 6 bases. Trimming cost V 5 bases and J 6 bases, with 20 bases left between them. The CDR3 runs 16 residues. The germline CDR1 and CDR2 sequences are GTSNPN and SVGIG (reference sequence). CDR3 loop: CAWEMTGGPLNSPLHF. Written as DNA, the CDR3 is TGTGCCTGGGAGATGACAGGAGGCCCCCTTAATTCACCCCTCCACTTT.

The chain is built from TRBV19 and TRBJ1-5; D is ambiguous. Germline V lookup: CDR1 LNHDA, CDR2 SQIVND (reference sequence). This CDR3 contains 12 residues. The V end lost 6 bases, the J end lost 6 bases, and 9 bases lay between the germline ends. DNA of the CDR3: TGTGCCAGTAGGGACGGGGTTCAGCCCCAGCATTTT. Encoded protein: CASRDGVQPQHF.

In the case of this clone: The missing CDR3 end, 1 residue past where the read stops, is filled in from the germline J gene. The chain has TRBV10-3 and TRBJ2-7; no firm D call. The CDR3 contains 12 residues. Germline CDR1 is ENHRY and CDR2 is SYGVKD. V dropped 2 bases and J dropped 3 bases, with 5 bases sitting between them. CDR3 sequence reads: CAISEGYYEQYF. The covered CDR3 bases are TGTGCCATCAGTGAGGGTTACTACGAGCAGTAC.

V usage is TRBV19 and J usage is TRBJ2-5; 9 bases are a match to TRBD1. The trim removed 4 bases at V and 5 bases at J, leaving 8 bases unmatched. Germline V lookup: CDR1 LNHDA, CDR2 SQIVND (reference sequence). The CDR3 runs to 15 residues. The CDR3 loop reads CASSTLTGGVETQYF. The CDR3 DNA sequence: TGTGCCAGTAGTACCCTGACAGGGGGGGTGGAGACCCAGTACTTC.

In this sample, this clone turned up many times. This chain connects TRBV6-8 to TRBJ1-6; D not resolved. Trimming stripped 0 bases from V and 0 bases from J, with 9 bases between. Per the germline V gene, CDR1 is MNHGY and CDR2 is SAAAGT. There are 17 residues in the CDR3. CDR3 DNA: TGTGCCAGCAGTTACTCCCTGACCAACTCCTATAATTCACCCCTCCACTTT. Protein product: CASSYSLTNSYNSPLHF.

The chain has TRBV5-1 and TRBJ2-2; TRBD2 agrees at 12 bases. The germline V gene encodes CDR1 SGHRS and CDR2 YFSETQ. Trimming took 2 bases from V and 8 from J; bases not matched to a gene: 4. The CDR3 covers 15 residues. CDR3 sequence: CASSLRTSGTGELFF. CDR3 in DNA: TGCGCCAGCAGCTTACGGACTAGCGGGACGGGGGAGCTGTTTTTT.

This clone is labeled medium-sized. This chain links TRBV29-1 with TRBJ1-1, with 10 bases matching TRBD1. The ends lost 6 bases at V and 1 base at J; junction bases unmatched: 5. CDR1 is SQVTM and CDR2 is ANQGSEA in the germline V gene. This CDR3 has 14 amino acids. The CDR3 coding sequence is TGCAGCGTCACCGGGACAGGGGCGAACACTGAAGCTTTCTTT. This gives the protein CSVTGTGANTEAFF.

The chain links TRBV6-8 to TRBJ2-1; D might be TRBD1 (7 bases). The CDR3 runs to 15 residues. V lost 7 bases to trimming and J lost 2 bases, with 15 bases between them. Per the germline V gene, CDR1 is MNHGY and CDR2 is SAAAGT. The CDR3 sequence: CASTQGRGPYNEQFF. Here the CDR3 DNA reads TGTGCCAGCACACAGGGGCGGGGACCCTACAATGAGCAGTTCTTC.

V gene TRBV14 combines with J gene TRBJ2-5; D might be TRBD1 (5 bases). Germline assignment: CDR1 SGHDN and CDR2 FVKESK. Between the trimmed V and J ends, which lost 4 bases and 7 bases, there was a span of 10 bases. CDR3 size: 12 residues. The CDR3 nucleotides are TGTGCCAGCAGCCCGGAAAGGGGGACCCAGTACTTC. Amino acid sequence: CASSPERGTQYF.